This T cell receptor (beta chain) stems from a study of blood T cell repertoires in COVID-19. Libraries were prepared by immunoSEQ multiplex PCR; TCRdb keeps only in-frame clonotypes and omits some of them. Of over 200,000 clones listed, around nine tenths are singletons. The CDR3 totals 16 residues. Per germline, CDR1 SGHRS and CDR2 YFSETQ. V lost 4 bases and J 2 bases, leaving 18 bases between the germline ends. The source of this sequence is a man aged 40-50 years who had recovered from COVID-19. V and J are TRBV5-1 and TRBJ1-1; TRBD1 might be the D (5 bases). The sequenced sample was PBMCs or T cells enriched from blood (not recorded which). Written as DNA, the CDR3 is TGCGCCAGCAGCCCCGGAGGGGTGAGGGGTAACACTGAAGCTTTCTTT. Amino acid sequence: CASSPGGVRGNTEAFF.